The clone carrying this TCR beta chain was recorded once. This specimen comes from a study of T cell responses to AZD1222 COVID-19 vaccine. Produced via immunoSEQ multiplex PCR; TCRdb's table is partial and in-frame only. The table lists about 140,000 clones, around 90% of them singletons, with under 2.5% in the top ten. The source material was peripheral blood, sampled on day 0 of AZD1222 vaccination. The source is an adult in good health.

In nucleotides, the CDR3 is TGCAGCGTTGATCGAAGCTATGGCTACACCTTC. This sequence encodes CSVDRSYGYTF. This chain links TRBV29-1 with TRBJ1-2, with D hard to call. V was shortened by 3 bases and J by 4 bases, with 6 bases between the two germline ends. The germline V gene has CDR1 SQVTM and CDR2 ANQGSEA. The CDR3 loop spans 11 amino acids.